Sequencing of this TCR beta chain was carried out in a study of cytomegalovirus exposure and HLA in healthy donors. Primers included in the PCR were 60 Vbeta and 13 Jbeta primers. The method was immunoSEQ multiplex PCR; TCRdb's version includes in-frame clones alone and lacks a portion of them. The table lists over 35,000 clones, with around 1.7% in the top ten. Germline assignment: CDR1 MDHEN and CDR2 SYDVKM. The CDR3 contains 14 residues. The ends lost 6 bases at V and 4 bases at J; junction bases unmatched: 7. This TCR derives from a woman in her 30s in good health and CMV-seronegative. This chain connects TRBV28 to TRBJ2-7; 9 bases map to TRBD1. The sequencing input was PBMCs. CDR3 loop: CASRLTGGAYEQYF. The CDR3 DNA reads TGTGCCAGCAGACTCACAGGGGGCGCGTACGAGCAGTACTTC. Variable domain in full (rest from reference TRBV28 and TRBJ2-7): DVKVTQSSRYLVKRTGEKVFLECVQDMDHENMFWYRQDPGLGLRLIYFSYDVKMKEKGDIPEGYSVSREKKERFSLILESASTNQTSMYLCASRLTGGAYEQYFGPGTRLTVT.